A single sample gave rise to the 2 T cell receptor beta chains below, sequenced in a study of T-cell memory formation after mild COVID-19. One entry per CDR3 protein results from TCRdb running MiXCR on the 5' RACE reads. Among some 150,000 distinct CDR3 sequences listed, around 21% were seen once. Specimen: PBMCs or a T cell subset sorted from them (not recorded which). Source of these receptors: an adult woman who had mild COVID-19 (a few samples of this study predate the infection). Cell type and time point are not known.

A few counts support this clonotype. The V call is TRBV9, the J call TRBJ2-7, with 11 bases lining up with TRBD1. CDR1 SGDLS and CDR2 YYNGEE come from the germline V gene. This CDR3 is built from 13 residues. V was clipped by 6 bases and J by 3 bases; unmatched bases: 2. CDR3 in DNA: TGTGCCAGCACGGGACAGGGGGTCTACGAGCAGTACTTC. Its protein is CASTGQGVYEQYF. Full variable domain (rest looked up from reference TRBV9 and TRBJ2-7): DSGVTQTPKHLITATGQRVTLRCSPRSGDLSVYWYQQSLDQGLQFLIQYYNGEERAKGNILERFSAQQFPDLHSELNLSSLELGDSALYFCASTGQGVYEQYFGPGTRLTVT.

CDR3 nucleotides: TGCAGTGCTCGACAGGGGGCCGTAACTAATGAAAAACTGTTTTTT. Protein product: CSARQGAVTNEKLFF. The rearrangement joins TRBV20-1 to TRBJ1-4, with TRBD1 identical over 10 bases. Trimming at V came to 5 bases and at J to 1 base, leaving 4 bases not matched to a gene. CDR1 DFQATT and CDR2 SNEGSKA come from the germline V gene (reference sequence). This CDR3 comprises 15 residues.